The source of this T cell receptor beta chain is a study of T-cell memory formation after mild COVID-19. Losses at the gene ends were 2 bases for V and 2 bases for J; bases not matched to a gene: 9. Germline values: CDR1 SGHRS, CDR2 YFSETQ. CDR3 length: 16 residues. TCRdb fed the 5' RACE reads into MiXCR, producing one record per CDR3 protein. The sample lists hundreds of thousands of distinct CDR3 sequences, about a fifth occurring once. The TCR originated in an adult woman who had mild COVID-19 (a few samples of this study predate the infection). Cell type and time point are not known. The chain has TRBV5-1 and TRBJ1-1; 7 bases align to TRBD1. The specimen was PBMCs or a T cell subset sorted from them (not recorded which). The CDR3: CASSFLPGQRNTEAFF. CDR3 nucleotide sequence: TGCGCCAGCAGCTTCCTACCGGGACAGAGAAACACTGAAGCTTTCTTT.